Listed below are T cell receptor beta chains from one sample, sequenced in a study of blood T cell repertoires in COVID-19. Libraries were prepared by immunoSEQ multiplex PCR; TCRdb keeps only in-frame clonotypes and omits some of them. This repertoire shows 300,000 to 400,000 clones, 85% to 90% found once; its top ten account for 0.95% to 1.1%. The source material was PBMCs or T cells enriched from blood (not recorded which). Source of these receptors: a man younger than 30 who had recovered from COVID-19. Both conserved end residues are part of each CDR3. A D gene is named only where the DNA matches it firmly. Some rows have no size entry. The others give once, few or many, or a class for an expanded clone.

-	-	TRBV7-6	TRBJ2-7	TGTGCCAGCAGCTCGCGAGATAACGAGCAGTACTTC	CASSSRDNEQYF
-	TRBD1	TRBV3-1/TRBV3-2	TRBJ2-7	TGTGCCAGCAGCCGACCTGGGACAGGGGGCGACGAGCAGTACTTC	CASSRPGTGGDEQYF
-	-	TRBV5-1	TRBJ1-1	TGCGCCAGCAGCTGGCAGACAGGAAGTGAAGCTTTCTTT	CASSWQTGSEAFF
-	-	TRBV4-1	TRBJ1-2	TGCGCCAGCAGCCAAGATTTAACTTCCCCGGCGACGGGGAACTATGGCTACACCTTC	CASSQDLTSPATGNYGYTF
few	-	TRBV4-1	TRBJ1-3	TGCGCCAGCAGCCAGGGACATACTGGAAACACCATATATTTT	CASSQGHTGNTIYF
-	-	TRBV20-1	TRBJ1-5	TGCAGTGCTAGTTCGGGGAACTTTTATCGGGAGCCCCAGCATTTT	CSASSGNFYREPQHF
-	TRBD2	TRBV4-1	TRBJ2-7	TGCGCCAGCAGCCAATGGGCGACTAGCGGGGGCTTTTACGAGCAGTACTTC	CASSQWATSGGFYEQYF
-	TRBD2	TRBV7-2	TRBJ2-1	TGTGCCAGCAGGTCTAGCGGGAGGGGAGGTGAGCAGTTCTTC	CASRSSGRGGEQFF
-	-	TRBV20-1	TRBJ1-5	TGCAGTGCTAGTCCGGGGGTGAGCAATCAGCCCCAGCATTTT	CSASPGVSNQPQHF
-	TRBD2	TRBV30	TRBJ2-7	TGTGCCTGGAGTTCGGGGACTAGGGAGTACTTC	CAWSSGTREYF
-	TRBD1	TRBV29-1	TRBJ1-4	TGCAGCGTTGGGGTCGCTCAGGGGACAGCAACTAATGAAAAACTGTTTTTT	CSVGVAQGTATNEKLFF
-	TRBD2	TRBV11-2	TRBJ2-2	TGTGCCAGCAGCTTATGGCGGGGGGGCAACAAGGCCGGGGAGCTGTTTTTT	CASSLWRGGNKAGELFF
-	-	TRBV3-1/TRBV3-2	TRBJ2-7	TGTGCCAACAAACAGCCCACCTACGAGCAGTACTTC	CANKQPTYEQYF
-	-	TRBV6-1	TRBJ2-1	TGTGCCAGCAGTGACCGACCTTTAGGACTACACTACAATGAGCAGTTCTTC	CASSDRPLGLHYNEQFF
-	-	TRBV5-1	TRBJ1-2	TGCGCCATGACCGGACAGCCCTATGGCTACACCTTC	CAMTGQPYGYTF
-	TRBD1	TRBV27	TRBJ2-7	TGTGCCAGCAGCTCCTTCTTGGGACAGGGTCGGGAGCAGTACTTC	CASSSFLGQGREQYF
-	-	TRBV5-1	TRBJ1-5	TGCGCCAGCAGCTTGGGGAACAGCCCCAATCAGCCCCAGCATTTT	CASSLGNSPNQPQHF
-	TRBD2	TRBV7-2	TRBJ2-1	TGTGCCAGCAGCCCAAGGGCGGGAGATCGCCCACATGAGCAGTTCTTC	CASSPRAGDRPHEQFF
-	-	TRBV2	TRBJ2-7	TGTGCCAGCAGTGAAGGTTACTACGAGCAGTACTTC	CASSEGYYEQYF
-	TRBD1	TRBV11-2	TRBJ1-2	TGTGCCAGCAGCTTAAACAATCCGGGACAGTCTGGTGGCTACACCTTC	CASSLNNPGQSGGYTF
-	-	TRBV5-8	TRBJ1-3	TGTGCCAGCAGCTTGGGCGGGAGCTCTGGAAACACCATATATTTT	CASSLGGSSGNTIYF
once	-	TRBV18	TRBJ1-4	TGTGCCAGCTCACCCCCCACTGCGGAAAAACTGTTTTTT	CASSPPTAEKLFF
once	-	TRBV5-5	TRBJ1-4	TGTGCCAGCAGCTTGGTTACAGCGGGGGAAAAACTGTTTTTT	CASSLVTAGEKLFF
-	TRBD2	TRBV7-2	TRBJ2-4	TGTGCCAGCAGCTTATTTGTAGCGGGGGGGACAGCCAAAAACATTCAGTACTTC	CASSLFVAGGTAKNIQYF
-	-	TRBV5-1	TRBJ1-4	TGCGCCAGCAGCCCCCAATGGGGCTCTAATGAAAAACTGTTTTTT	CASSPQWGSNEKLFF
-	TRBD2	TRBV6-2/TRBV6-3	TRBJ2-1	TGTGCCAGCAGTTACTTAATGATGAGCGGGAGGGGCAATGAGCAGTTCTTC	CASSYLMMSGRGNEQFF
-	TRBD1	TRBV5-1	TRBJ1-1	TGCGCCAGCAGTCAGGGCCGGACAGGGTCAGCTTTCTTT	CASSQGRTGSAFF
-	-	TRBV18	TRBJ1-2	TGTGCCAGCTCACCTGAGGGAGCTGCTTATGGCTACACCTTC	CASSPEGAAYGYTF
-	TRBD1	TRBV5-1	TRBJ1-4	TGCGCCAGCAGCTTCTATCGACAGGGTGCTAATGAAAAACTGTTTTTT	CASSFYRQGANEKLFF
-	-	TRBV19	TRBJ2-2	TGTGCCAGTAGTATTTCAGGGGCTGGCGGGGAGCTGTTTTTT	CASSISGAGGELFF
-	TRBD2	TRBV30	TRBJ2-1	TGTGCCTGGAGTGACGAAAGCGGGAACTACAATGAGCAGTTCTTC	CAWSDESGNYNEQFF
-	-	TRBV7-3	TRBJ1-1	TGTGCCAGCAGCCTTATAGTGAACACTGAAGCTTTCTTT	CASSLIVNTEAFF
-	-	TRBV7-8	TRBJ1-5	TGTGCCAGCAGCCTAACTAATCAGCCCCAGCATTTT	CASSLTNQPQHF
-	TRBD1	TRBV28	TRBJ2-3	TGTGCCAGCAGCTCAGGGGGCCCAGGCACAGATACGCAGTATTTT	CASSSGGPGTDTQYF
-	-	TRBV20-1	TRBJ1-2	TGCAGTGGCCGGGATAACTATGGCTACACCTTC	CSGRDNYGYTF
once	-	TRBV14	TRBJ1-4	TGTGCCAGCAGCCCGGGGGGGTTCTCCTCTAATGAAAAACTGTTTTTT	CASSPGGFSSNEKLFF
-	-	TRBV28	TRBJ2-5	TGTGCCAGCAGTCGAGTCAGGGGTGAAGAGACCCAGTACTTC	CASSRVRGEETQYF
-	-	TRBV28	TRBJ2-2	TGTGCCAGCAGTTTATCTTCCTACAACCTACAGATTTCCGGGGAGCTGTTTTTT	CASSLSSYNLQISGELFF
-	-	TRBV3-1/TRBV3-2	TRBJ1-2	TGTGCCAGCAGCCAAAGGGTGGAGGGCATCTATGGCTACACCTTC	CASSQRVEGIYGYTF
few	TRBD2	TRBV28	TRBJ2-2	TGTGCCAGCAGCCCCGGGGGGTGGGGTACCGGGGAGCTGTTTTTT	CASSPGGWGTGELFF
-	TRBD2	TRBV28	TRBJ2-7	TGTGCCAGCAACCAACTAGCGGGAGGGGACTACGAGCAGTACTTC	CASNQLAGGDYEQYF
-	-	TRBV6-1	TRBJ2-3	TGTGCCAGCAGTGAATTGGCGGCCTCCTCAGATACGCAGTATTTT	CASSELAASSDTQYF
-	-	TRBV5-1	TRBJ2-3	TGCGCCAGCAGCTTTTCCGGACTCGACACAGATACGCAGTATTTT	CASSFSGLDTDTQYF
-	-	TRBV15	TRBJ2-3	TGTGCCACCAGCAGGGGTGCAAGGGAGACAGATACGCAGTATTTT	CATSRGARETDTQYF
-	TRBD1	TRBV5-1	TRBJ1-2	TGCGCCAGCAGGGACAGGGACGGCTACACCTTC	CASRDRDGYTF
-	-	TRBV27	TRBJ2-2	TGTGCCAGCAGAAACGACAGGCGGAACACCGGGGAGCTGTTTTTT	CASRNDRRNTGELFF
-	TRBD1	TRBV30	TRBJ1-5	TGTGCCTGGAGCCGGACAGGGGGCGGGGGCAATCAGCCCCAGCATTTT	CAWSRTGGGGNQPQHF
-	-	TRBV6-5	TRBJ2-7	TGTGCCAGCAGGCAGGATCAGTCCAGAACCTACGAGCAGTACTTC	CASRQDQSRTYEQYF
-	TRBD1	TRBV27	TRBJ1-1	TGTGCCAGCAGTCATCCGGGACAGGGGGTCGCTAAAGCTTTCTTT	CASSHPGQGVAKAFF
-	TRBD2	TRBV19	TRBJ2-1	TGTGCCAGTAGTATTCAAGCGGGAGGGTGGAATGAGCAGTTCTTC	CASSIQAGGWNEQFF
-	TRBD1	TRBV25-1	TRBJ1-2	TGTGCCAGCAAGGTGGGACAGGGCCCTTCTGGCTACACCTTC	CASKVGQGPSGYTF
-	TRBD2	TRBV14	TRBJ2-1	TGTGCCAGCAGCCAAGAAGGGTGGGGGACTAACGAGAATGAGCAGTTCTTC	CASSQEGWGTNENEQFF
-	-	TRBV28	TRBJ1-1	TGTGCCAGCAGCCCTCTCTCAGGAGGGTATTTGAACACTGAAGCTTTCTTT	CASSPLSGGYLNTEAFF
-	-	TRBV11-2	TRBJ2-1	TGTGCCAGCAGCTCCTACCAGGGGACCCGATACAATGAGCAGTTCTTC	CASSSYQGTRYNEQFF
-	-	TRBV3-1/TRBV3-2	TRBJ2-7	TGTGCCAGCAGCCAAGTCCGAACCGGGGAGCAGTACTTC	CASSQVRTGEQYF
-	-	TRBV29-1	TRBJ2-1	TGCAGCGTTGAAGATCACAGGGCTTTCAATGAGCAGTTCTTC	CSVEDHRAFNEQFF
-	TRBD1	TRBV11-1	TRBJ1-6	TGTGCCAGCAAAACCCTCAGGGGGTCGAATTCACCCCTCCACTTT	CASKTLRGSNSPLHF
-	-	TRBV10-2	TRBJ2-3	TGCGCCAGCAGATCAGTGAGGGTCACAGATACGCAGTATTTT	CASRSVRVTDTQYF
-	TRBD1	TRBV10-3	TRBJ1-3	TGTGCCACCAAGGACAGGGCGGAGGGAAACACCATATATTTT	CATKDRAEGNTIYF